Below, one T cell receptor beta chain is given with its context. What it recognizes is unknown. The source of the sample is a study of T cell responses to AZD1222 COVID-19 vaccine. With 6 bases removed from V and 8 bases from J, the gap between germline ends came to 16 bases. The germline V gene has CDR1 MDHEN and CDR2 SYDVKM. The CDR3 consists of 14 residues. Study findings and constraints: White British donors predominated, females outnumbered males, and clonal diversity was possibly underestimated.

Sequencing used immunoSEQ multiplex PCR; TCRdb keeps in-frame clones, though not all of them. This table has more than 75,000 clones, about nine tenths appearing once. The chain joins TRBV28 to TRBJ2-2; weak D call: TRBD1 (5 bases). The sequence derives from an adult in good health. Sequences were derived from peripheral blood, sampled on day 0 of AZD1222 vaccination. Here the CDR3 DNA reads TGTGCCAGCAGCGGTCCCAGGGTTTCGGGGGAGCTGTTTTTT. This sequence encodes CASSGPRVSGELFF.